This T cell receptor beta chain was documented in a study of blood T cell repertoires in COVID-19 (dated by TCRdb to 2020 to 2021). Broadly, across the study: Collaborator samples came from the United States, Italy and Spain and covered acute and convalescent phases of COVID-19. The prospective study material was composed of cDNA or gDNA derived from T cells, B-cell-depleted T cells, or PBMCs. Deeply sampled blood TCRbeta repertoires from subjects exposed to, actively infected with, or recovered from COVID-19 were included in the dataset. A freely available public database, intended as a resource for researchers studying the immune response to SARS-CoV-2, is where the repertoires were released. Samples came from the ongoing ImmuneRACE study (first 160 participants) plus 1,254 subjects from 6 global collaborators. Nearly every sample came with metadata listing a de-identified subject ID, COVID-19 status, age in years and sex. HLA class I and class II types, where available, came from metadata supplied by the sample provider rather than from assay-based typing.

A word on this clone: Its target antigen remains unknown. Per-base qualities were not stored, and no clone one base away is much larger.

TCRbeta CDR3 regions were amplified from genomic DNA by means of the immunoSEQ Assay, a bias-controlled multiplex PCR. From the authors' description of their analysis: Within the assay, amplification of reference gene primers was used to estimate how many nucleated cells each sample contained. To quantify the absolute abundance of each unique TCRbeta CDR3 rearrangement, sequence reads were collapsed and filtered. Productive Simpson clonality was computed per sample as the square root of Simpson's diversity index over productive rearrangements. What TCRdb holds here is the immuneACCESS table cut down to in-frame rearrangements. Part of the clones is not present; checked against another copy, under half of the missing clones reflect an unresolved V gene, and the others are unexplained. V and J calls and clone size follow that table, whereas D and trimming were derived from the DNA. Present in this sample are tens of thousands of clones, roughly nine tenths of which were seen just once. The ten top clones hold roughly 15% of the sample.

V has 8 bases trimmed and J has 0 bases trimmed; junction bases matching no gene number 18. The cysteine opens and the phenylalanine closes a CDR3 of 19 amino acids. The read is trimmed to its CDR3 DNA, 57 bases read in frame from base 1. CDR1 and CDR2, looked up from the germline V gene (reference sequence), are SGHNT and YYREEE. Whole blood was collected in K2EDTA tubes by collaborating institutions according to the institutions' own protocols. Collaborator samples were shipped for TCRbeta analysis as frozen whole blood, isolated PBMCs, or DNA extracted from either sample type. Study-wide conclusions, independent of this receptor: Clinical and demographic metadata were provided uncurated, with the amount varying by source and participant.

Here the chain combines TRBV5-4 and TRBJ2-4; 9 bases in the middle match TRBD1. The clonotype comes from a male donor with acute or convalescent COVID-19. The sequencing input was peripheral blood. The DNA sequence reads TGTGCCAGACTCAAAGGGAACGTGCGACAGGGGGTAGCCAAAAACATTCAGTACTTC. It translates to CARLKGNVRQGVAKNIQYF.